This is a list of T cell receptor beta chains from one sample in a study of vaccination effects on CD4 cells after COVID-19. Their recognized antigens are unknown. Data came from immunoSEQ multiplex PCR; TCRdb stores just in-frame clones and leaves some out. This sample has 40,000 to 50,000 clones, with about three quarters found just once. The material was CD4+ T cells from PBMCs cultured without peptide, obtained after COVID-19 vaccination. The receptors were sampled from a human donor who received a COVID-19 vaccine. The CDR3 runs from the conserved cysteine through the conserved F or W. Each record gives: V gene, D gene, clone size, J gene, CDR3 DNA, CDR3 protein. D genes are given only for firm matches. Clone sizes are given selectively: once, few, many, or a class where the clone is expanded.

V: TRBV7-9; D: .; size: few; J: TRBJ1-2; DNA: TGTGCCAGCAGCTTAATCTTATCTGGCTACACCTTC; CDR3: CASSLILSGYTF
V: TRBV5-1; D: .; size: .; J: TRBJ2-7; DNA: TGCGCCAGCAGCGGTACGGGGTTGAGCTCCTACGAGCAGTACTTC; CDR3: CASSGTGLSSYEQYF
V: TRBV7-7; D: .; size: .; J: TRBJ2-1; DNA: TGTGCCAGCAGCTTAGGCAGGCTAGTGGGGGTCAATGAGCAGTTCTTC; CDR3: CASSLGRLVGVNEQFF
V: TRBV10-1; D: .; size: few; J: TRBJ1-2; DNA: TGCGCCAGCAGTGAGTCGCCAGACCTCTATGGCTACACCTTC; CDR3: CASSESPDLYGYTF
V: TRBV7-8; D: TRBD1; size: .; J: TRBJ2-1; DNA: TGTGCCAGCAGCCTGAGTAGGGGGACAGGGGCCTACAATGAGCAGTTCTTC; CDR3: CASSLSRGTGAYNEQFF
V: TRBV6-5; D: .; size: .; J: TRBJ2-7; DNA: TGTGCCAGCAGAACCCCGAGCTCCTACGAGCAGTACTTC; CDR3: CASRTPSSYEQYF
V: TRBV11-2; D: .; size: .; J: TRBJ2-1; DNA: TGTGCCAGCAGCTCGAATAGCCCGACGGAGGGGCAGTTCTTC; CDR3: CASSSNSPTEGQFF
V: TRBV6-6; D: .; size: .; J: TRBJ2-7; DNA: TGTGCCAGCAGTTACTCCCAGGGATCCTACGAGCAGTACTTC; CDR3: CASSYSQGSYEQYF
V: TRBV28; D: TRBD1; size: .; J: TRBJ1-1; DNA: TGTGCCAGCAGTAGGACAGGGGGCACTGAAGCTTTCTTT; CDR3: CASSRTGGTEAFF
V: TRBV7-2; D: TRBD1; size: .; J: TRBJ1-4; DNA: TGTGCCAGCAGCTGGACAGGGGAGGGAGAAAAACTGTTTTTT; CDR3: CASSWTGEGEKLFF
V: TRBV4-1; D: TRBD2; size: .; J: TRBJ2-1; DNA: TGCGCCAGCAGCCAAGAAGGAAACTTTGGGGCTAGCGGGAGTTCCGATGAGCAGTTCTTC; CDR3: CASSQEGNFGASGSSDEQFF
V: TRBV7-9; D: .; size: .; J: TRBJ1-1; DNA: TGTGCCAGCAGCCCGTACACTGAAGCTTTCTTT; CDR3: CASSPYTEAFF
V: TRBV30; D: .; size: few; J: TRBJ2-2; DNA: TGTGCCTGGAGTGTACTACAAGGGCGAACGGGAGCCGGGGAGCTGTTTTTT; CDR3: CAWSVLQGRTGAGELFF
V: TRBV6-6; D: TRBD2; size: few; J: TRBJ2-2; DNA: TGTGCCAGCAGTTTAACTAGCGGAGCGAACACCGGGGAGCTGTTTTTT; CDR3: CASSLTSGANTGELFF
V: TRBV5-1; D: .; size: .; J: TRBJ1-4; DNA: TGCGCCAGCAGCTTGGCCTTTACCGGGACCCTTACCTTTAATGAAAAACTGTTTTTT; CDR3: CASSLAFTGTLTFNEKLFF
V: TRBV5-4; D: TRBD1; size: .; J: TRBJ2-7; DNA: TGTGCCAGCAGTTCAGGGGGACACTCCTACGAGCAGTACTTC; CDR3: CASSSGGHSYEQYF
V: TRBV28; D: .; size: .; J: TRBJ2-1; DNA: TGTGCCAGCAGTTGGGACGGGGGACACTACAATGAGCAGTTCTTC; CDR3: CASSWDGGHYNEQFF
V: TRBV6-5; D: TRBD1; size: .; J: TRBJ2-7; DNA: TGTGCCAGCACCACCGGGACAGGGGGCTACGAGCAGTACTTC; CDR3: CASTTGTGGYEQYF
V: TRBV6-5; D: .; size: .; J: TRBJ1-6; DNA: TGTGCCAGCAGGGCCCAGGCAAACTATAATTCACCCCTCCACTTT; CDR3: CASRAQANYNSPLHF
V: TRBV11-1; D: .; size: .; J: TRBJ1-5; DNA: TGTGCCAGCAGCTCCGGGACCGATCAGCCCCAGCATTTT; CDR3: CASSSGTDQPQHF
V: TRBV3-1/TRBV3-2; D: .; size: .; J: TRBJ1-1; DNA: TGTGCTTCCCAAGACGCGAACACTGAAGCTTTCTTT; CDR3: CASQDANTEAFF
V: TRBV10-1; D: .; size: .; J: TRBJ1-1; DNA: TGCGCCAGCAAAGAGGCAGATAACACTGAAGCTTTCTTT; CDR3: CASKEADNTEAFF
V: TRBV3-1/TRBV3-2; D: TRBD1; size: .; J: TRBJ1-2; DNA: TGTGCCAGCAGCCAAGCTGACAGGGGCGGTTATGGCTACACCTTC; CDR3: CASSQADRGGYGYTF
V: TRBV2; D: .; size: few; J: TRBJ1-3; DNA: TGTGCCAGCAGGGGAAGGTATGGAAAGGCCTCTGGAAACACCATATATTTT; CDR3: CASRGRYGKASGNTIYF
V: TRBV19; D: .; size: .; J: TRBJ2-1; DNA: TGTGCCAGTATAAGGGCGGACCACAATGAGCAGTTCTTC; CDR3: CASIRADHNEQFF
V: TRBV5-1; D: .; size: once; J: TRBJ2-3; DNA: TGCGCCAGCAGCTTGGAGGGGATCCCCACAGATACGCAGTATTTT; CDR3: CASSLEGIPTDTQYF
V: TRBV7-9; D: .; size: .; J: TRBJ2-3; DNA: TGTGCCAGCAGCCCCGCGGATACGCAGTATTTT; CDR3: CASSPADTQYF
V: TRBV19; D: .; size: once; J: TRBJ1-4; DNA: TGTGCCACCTCAAACCTCGGGGTCAGGGATAGGGGAAAACTGTTTTTT; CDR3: CATSNLGVRDRGKLFF
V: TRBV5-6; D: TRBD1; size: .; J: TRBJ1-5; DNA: TGTGCCAGCAGTTACAGGGGCCCTGGGCAGCCCCAGCATTTT; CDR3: CASSYRGPGQPQHF
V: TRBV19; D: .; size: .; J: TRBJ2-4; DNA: TGTGCCAGTAGTGTGACATCGGTAGCCAAAAACATTCAGTACTTC; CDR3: CASSVTSVAKNIQYF
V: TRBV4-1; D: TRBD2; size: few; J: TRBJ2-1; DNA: TGCGCCAGCAGCCAAGCAGCGACTAGCGGGAGGGCCAGTGAGCAGTTCTTC; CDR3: CASSQAATSGRASEQFF
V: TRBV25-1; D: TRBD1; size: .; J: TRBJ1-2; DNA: TGTGCCAGCAGTCATTCAGGGACAGGGGTGCAGGGCTATGGCTACACCTTC; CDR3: CASSHSGTGVQGYGYTF
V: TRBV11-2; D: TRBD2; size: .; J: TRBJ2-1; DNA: TGTGCCAGCAGCGTGATAGCGGGTTCCTACAATGAGCAGTTCTTC; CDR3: CASSVIAGSYNEQFF
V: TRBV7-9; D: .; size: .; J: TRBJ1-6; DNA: TGTGCCAGCAGCTTATTCGGCATAGGGTATAATTCACCCCTCCACTTT; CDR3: CASSLFGIGYNSPLHF
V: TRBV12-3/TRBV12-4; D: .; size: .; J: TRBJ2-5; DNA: TGTGCCAGCAGCTCCACAGGGTTTGGGACCCAGTACTTC; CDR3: CASSSTGFGTQYF
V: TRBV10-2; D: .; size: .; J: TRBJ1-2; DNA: TGCGCCAGCAGTGAATCTAAGGGGCACTATGGCTACACCTTC; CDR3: CASSESKGHYGYTF
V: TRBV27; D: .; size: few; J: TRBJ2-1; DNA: TGTGCCAGCAGGTCGGGTCTAGACAATGAGCAGTTCTTC; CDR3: CASRSGLDNEQFF
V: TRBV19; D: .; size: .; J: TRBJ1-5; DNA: TGTGCCAGTAGTAAGGAGCGTGTCAGTGGCAATCAGCCCCAGCATTTT; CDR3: CASSKERVSGNQPQHF
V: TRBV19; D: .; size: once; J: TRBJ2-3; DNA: TGTGCCACCCTAATGGTCGGAGAAGGGACAGATACGCAGTATTTT; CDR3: CATLMVGEGTDTQYF
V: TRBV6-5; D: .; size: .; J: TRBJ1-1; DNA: TGTGCCAGCAGTTACCGGGCGGACAGAGGGAAGGCTTTCTTT; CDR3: CASSYRADRGKAFF
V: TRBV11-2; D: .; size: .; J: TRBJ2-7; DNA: TGTGCCAGCAGCCCCTCCTACGAGCAGTACTTC; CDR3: CASSPSYEQYF
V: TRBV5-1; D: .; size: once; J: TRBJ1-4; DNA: TGCGCCAGCAGCTTGGGTAGGATAGCAACTAATGAAAAACTGTTTTTT; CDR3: CASSLGRIATNEKLFF
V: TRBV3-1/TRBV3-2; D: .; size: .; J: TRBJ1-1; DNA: TGTGCCAGCAGCCATCAGGGGACGAACACTGAAGCTTTCTTT; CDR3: CASSHQGTNTEAFF
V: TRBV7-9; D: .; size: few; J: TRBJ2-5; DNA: TGTGCCAGCAGCTCGTCAGGGGAGACCCAGTACTTC; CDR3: CASSSSGETQYF
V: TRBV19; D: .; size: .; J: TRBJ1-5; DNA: TGTGCCAGTAGTATGGACAGTTTCGGCAATCAGCCCCAGCATTTT; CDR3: CASSMDSFGNQPQHF
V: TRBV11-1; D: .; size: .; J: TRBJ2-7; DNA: TGTGCCAGCAGCTTGGGGACACCTGGCTACGAGCAGTACTTC; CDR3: CASSLGTPGYEQYF
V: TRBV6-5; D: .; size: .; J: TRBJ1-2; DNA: TGTGCCAGCACCTTAGAAATTTATGGCTACACCTTC; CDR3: CASTLEIYGYTF
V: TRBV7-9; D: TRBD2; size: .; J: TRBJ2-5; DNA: TGTGCCAGCAGCTTAGGTCTGGCTAGCGGGGGACCGGAGACCCAGTACTTC; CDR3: CASSLGLASGGPETQYF
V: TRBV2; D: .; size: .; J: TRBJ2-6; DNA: TGTGCCAGCATTCCCACAGGCTCTGGGGCCAACGTCCTGACTTTC; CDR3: CASIPTGSGANVLTF
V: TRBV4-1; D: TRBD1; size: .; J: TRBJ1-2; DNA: TGCGCCAGCAGCCAACCGGACAGGGGGGACTATGGCTACACCTTC; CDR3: CASSQPDRGDYGYTF
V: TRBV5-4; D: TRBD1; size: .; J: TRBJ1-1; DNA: TGTGCCAGCAGTAAACAGGGGGTTAGAAATGGGAACACTGAAGCTTTCTTT; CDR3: CASSKQGVRNGNTEAFF
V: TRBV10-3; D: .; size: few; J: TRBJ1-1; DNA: TGTGCCATCGGGGGAGGGGGGGATAACACTGAAGCTTTCTTT; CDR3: CAIGGGGDNTEAFF
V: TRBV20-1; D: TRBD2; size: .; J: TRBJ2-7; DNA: TGCAGTGCTAGTAGACTAGCGGGACTCTACGAGCAGTACTTC; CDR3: CSASRLAGLYEQYF
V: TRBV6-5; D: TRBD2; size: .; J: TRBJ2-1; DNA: TGTGCCAGCAGTTTACGGACTAGCGGCAATGAGCAGTTCTTC; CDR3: CASSLRTSGNEQFF
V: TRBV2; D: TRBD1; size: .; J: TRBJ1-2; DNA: TGTGCCAGCAGCGTTGCCGGGACAGGAATCTATGGCTACACCTTC; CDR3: CASSVAGTGIYGYTF
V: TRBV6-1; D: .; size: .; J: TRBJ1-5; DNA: TGTGCCAGCAGTGGGAGTGGAAGTTATAGCAATCAGCCCCAGCATTTT; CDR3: CASSGSGSYSNQPQHF
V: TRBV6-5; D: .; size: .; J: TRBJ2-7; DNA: TGTGCCAGCAGTTCCGACCCTACGACCTACGAGCAGTACTTC; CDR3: CASSSDPTTYEQYF